This T cell receptor (beta chain) stems from a study of human T cells and chemical hapten exposure. Background on the study: The study enrolled mostly female patients with alopecia areata, totalis or universalis. Small differences in pooled library volume mainly drove the variation in TCR yields per sample. Study results and caveats: Patch test scores rose with PT1 expanded TCR counts, a positive correlation.

TCRdb ran MiXCR on the RACE reads and lists one entry per CDR3 protein. The top ten hold about 2.1% of the sample, which has about 160,000 distinct CDR3 sequences, roughly a quarter seen once. Germline-derived CDR1 and CDR2 are SEHNR and FQNEAQ (reference sequence). The CDR3 totals 15 residues. The ends were cut back, 2 bases at V and 3 bases at J, with 12 bases in the middle. Time point specified: patch test 3, about 24 weeks after DPC sensitization. Treatment defined: therapeutic diphenylcyclopropenone sensitization with weekly scalp DPC. Of note for this clonotype: Its antigen is still unknown.

This TCR was sampled from a woman under 30 with alopecia areata. Some clones in this sample may be carry-over from other donors' samples. The specimen was whole blood, collected in connection with sensitization to the hapten diphenylcyclopropenone (DPC). The genes are TRBV7-9 and TRBJ2-3, with D possibly matching TRBD2 (6 bases). The CDR3 loop reads CASSLSGSGTDTQYF. In nucleotides, the CDR3 is TGTGCCAGCAGCTTATCGGGCAGCGGGACAGATACGCAGTATTTT.